This TCR beta chain appears in the sequencing data of a study of vaccination and CD4 T cells after COVID-19. Whole-study context: Two doses of either BNT162b2 or mRNA-1273 vaccine went to participants.

The study's findings and limits: Reactive clonotype counts went from median about 21 after infection to roughly 40 after vaccination, nonsignificantly. Only post-vaccination samples contained a median approximately 86% of the reactive clones in convalescent patients.

Relative to its sample, this clonotype is large. Its antigen is unidentified. This CDR3 has 12 amino acids. Germline CDR1 is SGHAT and CDR2 is FQNNGV. Trimming took off 4 bases at V and 11 bases at J, with 13 bases between the two ends. An Oncomine TCR Beta short-read assay was used to sequence the DNA from cultured CD4+ T cells. TCRdb analysed the PCR reads with MiXCR anew, one entry per CDR3 protein. Of approximately 7,000 distinct CDR3 sequences detected, around 73% appear once; the ten largest clones hold 16%. Treatment indicated: roughly 10-day PBMC culture with coronavirus spike peptide pools or control peptides (ViraFEST assay).

The sample was CD4+ T cells from blood, cultured in vitro. This clonotype was sampled from a human donor who had recovered from COVID-19. The rearrangement joins TRBV11-2 to TRBJ2-3; D remains unclear. Here the CDR3 reads CASSSQFWEQYF. CDR3 nucleotides: TGTGCCAGCAGCTCCCAGTTTTGGGAGCAGTATTTT. The full variable domain, with the rest looked up from reference TRBV11-2 and TRBJ2-3, is EAGVAQSPRYKIIEKRQSVAFWCNPISGHATLYWYQQILGQGPKLLIQFQNNGVVDDSQLPKDRFSAERLKGVDSTLKIQPAKLEDSAVYLCASSSQFWEQYFGPGTRLTVL.